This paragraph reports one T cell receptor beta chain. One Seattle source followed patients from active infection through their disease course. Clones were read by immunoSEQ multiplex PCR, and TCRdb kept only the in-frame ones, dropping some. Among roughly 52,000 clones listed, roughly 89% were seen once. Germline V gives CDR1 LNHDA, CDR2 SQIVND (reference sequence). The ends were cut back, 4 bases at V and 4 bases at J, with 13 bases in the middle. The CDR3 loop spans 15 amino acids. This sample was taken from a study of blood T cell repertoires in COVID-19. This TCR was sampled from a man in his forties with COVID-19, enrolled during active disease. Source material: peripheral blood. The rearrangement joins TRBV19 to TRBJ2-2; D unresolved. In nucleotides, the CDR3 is TGTGCCAGTAGTAAGATCCCCCCGGGCACCGGGGAGCTGTTTTTT. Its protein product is CASSKIPPGTGELFF.